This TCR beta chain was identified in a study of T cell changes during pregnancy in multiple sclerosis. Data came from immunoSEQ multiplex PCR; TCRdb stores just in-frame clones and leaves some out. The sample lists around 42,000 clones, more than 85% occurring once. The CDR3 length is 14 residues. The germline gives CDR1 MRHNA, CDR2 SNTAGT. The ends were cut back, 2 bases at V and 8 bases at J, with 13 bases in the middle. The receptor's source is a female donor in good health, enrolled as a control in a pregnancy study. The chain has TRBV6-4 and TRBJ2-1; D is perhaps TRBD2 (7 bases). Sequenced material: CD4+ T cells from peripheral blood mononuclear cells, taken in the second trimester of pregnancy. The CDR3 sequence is CASSDGGGLDEQFF. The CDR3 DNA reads TGTGCCAGCAGTGACGGGGGCGGACTAGATGAGCAGTTCTTC.